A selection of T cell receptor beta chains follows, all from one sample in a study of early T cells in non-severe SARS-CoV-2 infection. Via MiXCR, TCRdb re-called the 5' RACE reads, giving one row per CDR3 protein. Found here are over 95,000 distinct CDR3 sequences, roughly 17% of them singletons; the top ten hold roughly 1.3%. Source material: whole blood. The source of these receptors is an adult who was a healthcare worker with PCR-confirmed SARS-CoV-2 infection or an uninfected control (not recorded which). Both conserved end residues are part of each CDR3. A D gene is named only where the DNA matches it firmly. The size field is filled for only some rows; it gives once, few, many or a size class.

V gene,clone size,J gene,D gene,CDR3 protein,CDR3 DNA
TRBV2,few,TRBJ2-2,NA,CASSPTPRGTGELFF,TGTGCCAGCAGCCCGACCCCACGGGGCACCGGGGAGCTGTTTTTT
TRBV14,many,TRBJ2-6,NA,CASSQAVPGANVLTF,TGTGCCAGCAGCCAAGCTGTTCCTGGGGCCAACGTCCTGACTTTC
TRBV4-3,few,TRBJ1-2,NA,CASSQEGVRAGYTF,TGCGCCAGCAGCCAAGAAGGCGTAAGGGCTGGCTACACCTTC
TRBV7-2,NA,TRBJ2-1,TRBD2,CASSVGLAGGREQFF,TGTGCCAGCAGCGTGGGACTAGCGGGGGGAAGGGAGCAGTTCTTC
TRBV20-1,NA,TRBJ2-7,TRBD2,CSARDPGGDEQYF,TGCAGTGCTAGAGATCCGGGGGGGGACGAGCAGTACTTC
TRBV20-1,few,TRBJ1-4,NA,CSAKVGNEKLFF,TGCAGTGCTAAAGTCGGGAACGAAAAACTGTTTTTT
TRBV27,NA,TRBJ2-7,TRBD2,CASSSGTSGRNEQYF,TGTGCCAGCAGTTCCGGGACTAGCGGGAGGAACGAGCAGTACTTC
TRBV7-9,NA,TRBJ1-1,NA,CASSPKGPTDTTEAFF,TGTGCCAGCAGCCCAAAGGGCCCGACAGATACGACTGAAGCTTTCTTT
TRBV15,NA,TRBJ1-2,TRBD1,CATSGRDRVDYGYTF,TGTGCCACCAGCGGCCGGGACAGGGTCGACTATGGCTACACCTTC
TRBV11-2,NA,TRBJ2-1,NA,CASSLNVGVNEQFF,TGTGCCAGCAGCTTAAATGTTGGGGTGAATGAGCAGTTCTTC
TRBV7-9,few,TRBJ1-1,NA,CASTLNNQGNTEAFF,TGTGCCAGCACCTTAAACAACCAGGGCAACACTGAAGCTTTCTTT
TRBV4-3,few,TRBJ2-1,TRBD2,CASSRALAGVDNEQFF,TGCGCCAGCAGCCGGGCATTAGCGGGAGTAGACAATGAGCAGTTCTTC
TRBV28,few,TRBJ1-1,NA,CASSRRATEAFF,TGTGCCAGCAGCCGGAGAGCCACTGAAGCTTTCTTT
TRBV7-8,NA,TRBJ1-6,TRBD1,CASSLTTRGQYNSPLHF,TGTGCCAGCAGCTTAACAACCCGGGGACAGTATAATTCACCCCTCCACTTT
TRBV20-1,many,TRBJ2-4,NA,CSASAGAGKNIQYF,TGCAGTGCTAGTGCAGGGGCGGGCAAAAACATTCAGTACTTC
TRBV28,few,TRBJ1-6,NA,CASSLWDNSPLHF,TGTGCCAGCAGTTTATGGGATAATTCACCCCTCCACTTT
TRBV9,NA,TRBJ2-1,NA,CGSSGRPIGNEQFF,TGTGGCAGCAGCGGAAGGCCAATTGGGAATGAGCAGTTCTTC
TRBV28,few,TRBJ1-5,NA,CASSLYTVNQPQHF,TGTGCCAGCAGTTTATATACAGTTAATCAGCCCCAGCATTTT
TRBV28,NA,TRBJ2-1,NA,CASSPTGTSYNEQFF,TGTGCCAGCAGCCCAACAGGGACCTCCTACAATGAGCAGTTCTTC
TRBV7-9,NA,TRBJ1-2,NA,CASSLLAGLPDYGYTF,TGTGCCAGCAGCCTCCTGGCAGGCCTACCCGACTATGGCTACACCTTC
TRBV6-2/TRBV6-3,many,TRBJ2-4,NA,CASREIQAKNIQYF,TGTGCCAGCAGGGAGATCCAAGCCAAAAACATTCAGTACTTC
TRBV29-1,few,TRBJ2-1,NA,CSVENSYNEQFF,TGCAGCGTTGAAAACAGTTACAATGAGCAGTTCTTC
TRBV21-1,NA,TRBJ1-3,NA,CASSKGGTDSGNTIYF,TGTGCCAGCAGCAAAGGGGGGACCGACTCTGGAAACACCATATATTTT
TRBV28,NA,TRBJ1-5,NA,CATTGSNQPQHF,TGTGCCACCACAGGAAGCAATCAGCCCCAGCATTTT
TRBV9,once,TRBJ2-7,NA,CASIAGSPYEQYF,TGTGCCAGCATCGCTGGCAGCCCCTACGAGCAGTACTTC
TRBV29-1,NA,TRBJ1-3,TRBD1,CSVAGTGDGNTIYF,TGCAGCGTTGCAGGGACAGGGGATGGAAACACCATATATTTT
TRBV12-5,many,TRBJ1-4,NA,CASGFEGLNEKLFF,TGTGCTAGTGGTTTCGAGGGCCTTAATGAAAAACTGTTTTTT
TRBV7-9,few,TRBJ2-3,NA,CASSLAGDTDTQFF,TGTGCCAGCAGCTTAGCAGGGGACACAGATACGCAGTTTTTT
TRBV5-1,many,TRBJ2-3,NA,CASSLGNSRDTQYF,TGCGCCAGCAGCTTGGGGAATTCCCGGGATACGCAGTATTTT
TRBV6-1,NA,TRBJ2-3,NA,CASRKQGQGDTQYF,TGTGCCAGCAGGAAACAGGGCCAGGGGGATACGCAGTATTTT
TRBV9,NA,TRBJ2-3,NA,CASSVVAHDTQYF,TGTGCCAGCAGCGTAGTTGCCCACGATACGCAGTATTTT
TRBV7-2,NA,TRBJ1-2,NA,CASSQLNYGYTF,TGTGCCAGCAGCCAACTTAACTATGGCTACACCTTC
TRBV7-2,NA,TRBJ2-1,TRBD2,CASSLVSSGNNEQFF,TGTGCCAGCAGCTTAGTCTCTAGCGGTAACAATGAGCAGTTCTTC